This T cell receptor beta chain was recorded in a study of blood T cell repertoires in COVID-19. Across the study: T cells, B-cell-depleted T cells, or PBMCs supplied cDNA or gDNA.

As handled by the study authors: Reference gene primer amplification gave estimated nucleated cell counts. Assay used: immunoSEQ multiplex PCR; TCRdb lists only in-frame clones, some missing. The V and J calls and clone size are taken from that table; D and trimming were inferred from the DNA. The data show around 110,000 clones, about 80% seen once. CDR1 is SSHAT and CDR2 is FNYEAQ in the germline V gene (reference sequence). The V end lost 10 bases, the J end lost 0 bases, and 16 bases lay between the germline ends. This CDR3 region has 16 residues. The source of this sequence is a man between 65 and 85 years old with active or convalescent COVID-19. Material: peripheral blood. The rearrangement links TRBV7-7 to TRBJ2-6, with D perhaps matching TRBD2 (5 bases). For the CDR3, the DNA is TGTGCCATCCCGGGGAGCGGAGACTCTGGGGCCAACGTCCTGACTTTC. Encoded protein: CAIPGSGDSGANVLTF.